The source of this T cell receptor (beta chain) is a study of spatial heterogeneity in lung cancer. Across the study: Detection of beta-chain sequences consistently exceeded that of alpha-chain sequences. There were, on average, more than eight raw-read appearances for each unique TCR and UMI combination.

Indicated time point: sample taken at primary tumor resection. Unsorted whole RNA from tumor, nontumor lung or frozen PBMC underwent sequencing. The trim removed 4 bases at V and 3 bases at J, leaving 2 bases unmatched. This CDR3 is built from 13 residues. Looked up from germline, CDR1 is LGHDT and CDR2 is YNNKEL (reference sequence). This clonotype was seen more than once but under ten times. Its target is not known. One entry per CDR3 protein results from TCRdb running MiXCR on the 5' RACE reads. The sample contains about 22,000 distinct CDR3 sequences, around 5.8% of which appear only once. Study-wide results and caveats: Tumor TCRs that were ubiquitous and expanded showed up in blood more at resection than follow-up.

The sequence came from a male donor with early-stage non-small cell lung cancer. This sample comprised PBMCs, obtained at surgery. This chain uses TRBV3-1 with TRBJ1-2; the match to TRBD1 covers 7 bases. The CDR3 sequence is CASSRDRDYGYTF. The CDR3 DNA reads as TGTGCCAGCAGCCGCGACAGGGACTATGGCTACACCTTC.